The present T cell receptor beta chain was sequenced within a study of post-analysis software for immune sequencing data. Prepared libraries of TCR beta cDNA carried unique molecular identifiers. The source material, roughly 0.9 to 11 million T cells, gave rise to 400,000 to 600,000 cDNA molecules. TCRdb analysed the PCR reads with MiXCR anew, one entry per CDR3 protein. Found here are about 770,000 distinct CDR3 sequences, just over 45% of them singletons; the top ten hold approximately 5%. The study, taken as a whole, reports: The study found TRBV5-6, TRBV5-1 and TRBV20-1 among about 5 TRBV segments more frequent in patients than controls. The authors found that F measure strongly co-clustered same-batch samples. Controls significantly exceeded multiple sclerosis patients in normalized Chao1 diversity.

V dropped 5 bases and J dropped 11; count of bases not matched to a gene: 14. This CDR3 comprises 14 residues. Germline values: CDR1 SEHNR, CDR2 FQNEAQ (reference sequence). This clonotype was seen only once. Its antigen is as yet unknown. Sequenced: blood. V usage is TRBV7-9 and J usage is TRBJ2-5; 7 nucleotides agree with TRBD1. The receptor comes from a girl aged 10-17 years with multiple sclerosis. CDR3 region: CASSKGTVLNEQYF. CDR3 nucleotide sequence: TGTGCCAGCAGCAAAGGGACAGTCCTCAATGAGCAGTACTTC.